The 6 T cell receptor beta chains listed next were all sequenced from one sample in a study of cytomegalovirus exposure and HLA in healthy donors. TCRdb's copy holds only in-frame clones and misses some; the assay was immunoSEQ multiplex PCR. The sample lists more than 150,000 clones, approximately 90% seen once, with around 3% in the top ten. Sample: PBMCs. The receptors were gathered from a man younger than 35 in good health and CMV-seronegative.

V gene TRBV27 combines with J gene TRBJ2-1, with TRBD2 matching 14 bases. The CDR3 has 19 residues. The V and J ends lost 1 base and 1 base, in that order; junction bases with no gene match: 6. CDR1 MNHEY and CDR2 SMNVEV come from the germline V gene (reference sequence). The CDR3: CASSLLGTSGGSSYNEQFF. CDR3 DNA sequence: TGTGCCAGCAGTTTATTAGGGACTAGCGGGGGTTCGTCCTACAATGAGCAGTTCTTC.

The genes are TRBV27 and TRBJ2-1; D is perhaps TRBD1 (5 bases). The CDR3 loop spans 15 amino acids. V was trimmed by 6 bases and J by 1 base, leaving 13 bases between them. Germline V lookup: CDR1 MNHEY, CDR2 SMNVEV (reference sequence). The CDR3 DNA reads TGTGCCAGCAGGGAGACGCAGGGTTCCTACAATGAGCAGTTCTTC. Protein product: CASRETQGSYNEQFF.

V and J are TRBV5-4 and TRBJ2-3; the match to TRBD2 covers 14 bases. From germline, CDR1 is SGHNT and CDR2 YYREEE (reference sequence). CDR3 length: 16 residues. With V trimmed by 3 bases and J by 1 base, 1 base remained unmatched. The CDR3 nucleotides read TGTGCCAGCAGCTGGACTAGCGGGGGGCGCACAGATACGCAGTATTTT. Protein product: CASSWTSGGRTDTQYF.

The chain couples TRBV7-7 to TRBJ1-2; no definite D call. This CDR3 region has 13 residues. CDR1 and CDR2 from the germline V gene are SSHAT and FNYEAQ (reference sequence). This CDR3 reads CAIGRRRNYGYTF. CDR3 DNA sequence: TGTGCTATAGGTAGGAGGAGGAACTATGGCTACACCTTC.

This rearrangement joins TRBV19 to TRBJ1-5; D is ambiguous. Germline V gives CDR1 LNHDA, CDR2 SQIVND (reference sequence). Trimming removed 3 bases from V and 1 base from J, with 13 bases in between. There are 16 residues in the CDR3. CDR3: CASSIGTRGSNQPQHF. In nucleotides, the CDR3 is TGTGCCAGTAGTATTGGTACTAGAGGGAGCAATCAGCCCCAGCATTTT.

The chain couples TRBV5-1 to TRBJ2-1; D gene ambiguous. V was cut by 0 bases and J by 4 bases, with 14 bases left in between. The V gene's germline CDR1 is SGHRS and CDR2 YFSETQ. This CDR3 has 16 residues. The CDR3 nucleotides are TGCGCCAGCAGCTTGGCTGTTCTGGCAGATTACAATGAGCAGTTCTTC. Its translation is CASSLAVLADYNEQFF.